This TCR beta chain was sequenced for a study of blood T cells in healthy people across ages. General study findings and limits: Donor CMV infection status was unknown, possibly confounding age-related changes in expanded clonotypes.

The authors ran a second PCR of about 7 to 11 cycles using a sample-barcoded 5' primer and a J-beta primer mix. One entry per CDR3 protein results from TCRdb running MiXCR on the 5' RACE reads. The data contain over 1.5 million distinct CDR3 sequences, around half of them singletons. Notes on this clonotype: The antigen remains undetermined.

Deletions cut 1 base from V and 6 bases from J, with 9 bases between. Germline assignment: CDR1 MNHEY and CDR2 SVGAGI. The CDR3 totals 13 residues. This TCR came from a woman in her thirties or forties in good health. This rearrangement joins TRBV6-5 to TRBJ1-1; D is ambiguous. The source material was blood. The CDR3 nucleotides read TGTGCCAGCAGTTACTTTGGTTTAGCTGAAGCTTTCTTT. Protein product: CASSYFGLAEAFF.